The source of this T cell receptor (beta chain) is a study of blood T cell repertoires in COVID-19. Study-wide context: Italy, Spain and the United States were the sources of the convalescent and acute COVID-19 samples. The cDNA or gDNA used as material had been derived from T cells, B-cell-depleted T cells, or PBMCs.

As processed by the authors: It was from reference gene primer amplification that nucleated cell counts were estimated. TCRdb's table, derived via immunoSEQ multiplex PCR, lists solely in-frame clones and lacks some. Clonal size and the V and J genes are those of that table, whereas D and trimming came from the DNA. The sample contains 80,000 to 100,000 clones, 65% to 90% of which appear only once. The CDR3 has 14 amino acids. Trimming removed 0 bases at V and 7 bases at J, with 12 bases between. Germline-derived CDR1 and CDR2 are LGHNA and YSLEER. The receptor comes from a man between 70 and 80 years old with active or convalescent COVID-19. Sequencing used peripheral blood. The chain is built from TRBV4-3 and TRBJ2-5; D is possibly TRBD1 (5 bases). DNA of the CDR3: TGCGCCAGCAGCCAAGATCAGGGAACAGGGACCCAGTACTTC. It encodes CASSQDQGTGTQYF.